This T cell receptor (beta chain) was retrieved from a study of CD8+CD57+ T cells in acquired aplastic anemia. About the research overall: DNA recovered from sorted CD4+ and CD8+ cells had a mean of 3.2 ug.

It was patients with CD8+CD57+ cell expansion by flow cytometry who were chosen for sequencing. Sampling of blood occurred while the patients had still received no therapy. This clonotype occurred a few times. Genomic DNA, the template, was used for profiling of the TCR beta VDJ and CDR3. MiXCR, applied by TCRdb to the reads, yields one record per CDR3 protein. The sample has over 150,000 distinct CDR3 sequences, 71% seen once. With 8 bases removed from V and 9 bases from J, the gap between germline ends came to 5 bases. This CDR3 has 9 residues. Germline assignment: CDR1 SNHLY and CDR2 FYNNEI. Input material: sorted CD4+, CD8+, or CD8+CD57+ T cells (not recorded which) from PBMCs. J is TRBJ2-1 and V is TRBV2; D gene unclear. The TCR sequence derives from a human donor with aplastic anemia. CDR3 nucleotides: TGTGCCAGCGGACCTGAGCAGTTCTTC. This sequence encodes CASGPEQFF.